A single sample is the source of the 19 T cell receptor beta chains below, sequenced in a study of shared clonotypes between healthy human individuals. Only in-frame clones appear in the TCRdb table, and some are missing; sequencing was by immunoSEQ multiplex PCR. Here the sample spans some 360,000 clones, less than 75% being singletons. The specimen was memory CD4+ T cells sorted from blood. The sample's subset: CD45RA-negative fraction. Receptor source: a young man in good health.

The rearrangement joins TRBV28 to TRBJ1-5; D not certain. This CDR3 has 16 amino acids. Germline CDR1 is MDHEN and CDR2 is SYDVKM. V was cut by 5 bases and J by 0 bases, with 14 bases left in between. CDR3 coding DNA: TGTGCCAGCAGTCCCCTTCTTTCGGGTAGCAATCAGCCCCAGCATTTT. Residues: CASSPLLSGSNQPQHF.

V and J are TRBV10-3 and TRBJ2-7, with TRBD1 matching 9 bases. Looked up from germline, CDR1 is ENHRY and CDR2 is SYGVKD. The CDR3 length is 14 residues. Trimming removed 10 bases from V and 5 bases from J; junction bases left unmatched: 12. The CDR3, as DNA: TGTGCCACCCAAACAGGGGGCATCTCTAACGAGCAGTACTTC. Translated: CATQTGGISNEQYF.

The chain uses TRBV15 and TRBJ1-1; no clear D. The length of the CDR3 is 13 residues. The germline V gene has CDR1 LNHNV and CDR2 YYDKDF (reference sequence). V was pared by 0 bases and J by 4 bases, with 6 bases between. The CDR3 DNA follows: TGTGCCACCAGCAGAGATTTAGTCACTGAAGCTTTCTTT. Amino acid sequence: CATSRDLVTEAFF.

The sample holds many counts of this clone. The rearrangement joins TRBV6-1 to TRBJ2-3, with 8 bases identical to TRBD2. CDR1 is MNHNS and CDR2 is SASEGT in the germline V gene. V shed 6 bases, J shed 1 base, and the junction held 6 bases outside the gene matches. The CDR3 sequence is 15 residues long. CDR3 region: CASRLGREGTDTQYF. The DNA of the CDR3 is TGTGCCAGCAGGCTCGGGCGGGAGGGCACAGATACGCAGTATTTT.

About this clone: The junction and the germline gene differ at one end; a read error may be behind it. The rearrangement uses TRBV10-1 and TRBJ2-1; TRBD2 matches at 11 bases. The CDR3 is made up of 13 amino acids. The germline CDR1 and CDR2 sequences are WNHNN and SYGVQD (reference sequence). This chain's CDR3 is CASGTSGRNPIIF. CDR3 coding DNA: TGCGCCAGCGGAACTAGCGGGAGAAATCCAATCATCTTC.

This clone occurred a few times. The sample holds other DNA sequences that translate to the same CDR3. The chain links TRBV29-1 to TRBJ1-1; D possibly corresponds to TRBD1 (5 bases). The V end lost 7 bases, the J end lost 0 bases, and 18 bases lay between the germline ends. The CDR3 covers 15 residues. Germline V lookup: CDR1 SQVTM, CDR2 ANQGSEA. The DNA for the CDR3 is TGCAGCGGAGGAGCAGGGTGGGGAATGAACACTGAAGCTTTCTTT. It encodes CSGGAGWGMNTEAFF.

The chain couples TRBV27 to TRBJ2-7; 8 bases agree with TRBD2. The ends lost 0 bases at V and 6 bases at J; junction bases unmatched: 13. Germline V gene data show CDR1 as MNHEY and CDR2 as SMNVEV (reference sequence). The CDR3 is made up of 17 amino acids. Written as DNA, the CDR3 is TGTGCCAGCAGTTTATCGGACGTCTACGGGAGGGCTAGCGAGCAGTACTTC. Translating gives CASSLSDVYGRASEQYF.

The genes are TRBV10-1 and TRBJ2-1, with D hard to call. The V gene's germline CDR1 is WNHNN and CDR2 SYGVQD (reference sequence). Trimming removed 3 bases from V and 0 bases from J, with 3 bases in between. The CDR3 length is 13 residues. CDR3 protein: CASSDNSYNEQFF. CDR3 nucleotide sequence: TGCGCCAGCAGTGATAACTCCTACAATGAGCAGTTCTTC.

The chain is built from TRBV5-1 and TRBJ2-5; D gene unclear. The CDR3 consists of 13 residues. V lost 4 bases and J 0 bases, leaving 7 bases between the germline ends. Germline V gene sequence: CDR1 SGHRS, CDR2 YFSETQ. CDR3 DNA sequence: TGCGCCAGCAGCAAGGAGTACCAAGAGACCCAGTACTTC. Its protein product is CASSKEYQETQYF.

CDR3 sequence: CASRSSGSSTGELFF. In DNA form, the CDR3 reads TGTGCCAGCAGATCTAGCGGGAGTAGCACCGGGGAGCTGTTTTTT. The chain uses TRBV5-8 and TRBJ2-2; 10 positions agree with TRBD2. The CDR3 length is 15 residues. Trimming removed 5 bases from V and 4 bases from J; junction bases left unmatched: 5. From germline, CDR1 is SGHTS and CDR2 YDEGEE.

This clone was found a few times. This chain connects TRBV28 to TRBJ1-2, with TRBD1 as a possible D gene (6 bases). CDR1 and CDR2 from the germline V gene are MDHEN and SYDVKM. CDR3 length: 13 amino acids. Trimming stripped 10 bases from V and 2 bases from J, with 14 bases between. The DNA for the CDR3 is TGTGCCATCCTCCAGGGGCCGAACTATGGCTACACCTTC. It specifies CAILQGPNYGYTF.

This clone has a handful of counts. CDR3 protein: CARPAGCQETQYF. In DNA form, the CDR3 reads TGTGCCCGACCAGCGGGGTGCCAAGAGACCCAGTACTTC. The rearrangement joins TRBV6-4 to TRBJ2-5; the match to TRBD2 covers 7 bases. V gave up 11 bases and J gave up 1 base; unmatched junction bases: 7. Germline CDR1 reads MRHNA; CDR2 reads SNTAGT. This CDR3 comprises 13 residues.

The V and J genes are TRBV10-3 and TRBJ2-2; unclear D gene. The CDR3 contains 12 residues. Trimming took off 10 bases at V and 6 bases at J, with 12 bases between the two ends. In germline, CDR1 is ENHRY, CDR2 SYGVKD. CDR3 in DNA: TGTGCCAATGGTGGCCCATCCGGGGAGCTGTTTTTT. Its translation: CANGGPSGELFF.

This sequence joins TRBV19 and TRBJ2-1, with D perhaps TRBD2 (5 bases). Trimming left V 6 bases short and J 7 bases short, with 16 bases between. This CDR3 comprises 14 residues. Germline V CDR1 and CDR2: LNHDA, SQIVND (reference sequence). In DNA form, the CDR3 reads TGTGCCAGTAGGAGGGAAATGGCAACAAATGAGCAGTTCTTC. Protein product: CASRREMATNEQFF.

This clone has more than one count but fewer than ten. The chain is built from TRBV27 and TRBJ1-1; tentative D call: TRBD1 (6 bases). The ends were cut back, 6 bases at V and 5 bases at J, with 19 bases in the middle. The germline CDR1 and CDR2 sequences are MNHEY and SMNVEV (reference sequence). There are 15 residues in the CDR3. The CDR3 sequence: CASRNLFQGSTEAFF. CDR3 coding DNA: TGTGCCAGCAGGAACCTTTTTCAGGGGTCAACTGAAGCTTTCTTT.

This clone was observed at least ten times. Other nucleotide sequences in the sample specify the same CDR3. The chain has TRBV5-1 and TRBJ1-1; D remains unclear. V lost 0 bases, J lost 0 bases, and 9 bases lay in between. Germline values: CDR1 SGHRS, CDR2 YFSETQ. CDR3 length: 15 residues. The CDR3 DNA reads TGCGCCAGCAGCTTGGCCCCGGGGATGAACACTGAAGCTTTCTTT. As protein: CASSLAPGMNTEAFF.

The rearrangement links TRBV29-1 to TRBJ2-1; a possible D gene is TRBD1 (6 bases). The CDR3 contains 14 residues. Trimming removed 5 bases at V and 0 bases at J, with 11 bases between. CDR1 is SQVTM and CDR2 is ANQGSEA in the germline V gene. The CDR3 sequence is CSVLARGSYNEQFF. CDR3 sequence (DNA): TGCAGCGTTCTGGCCAGGGGCTCCTACAATGAGCAGTTCTTC.

The rearrangement links TRBV6-5 to TRBJ2-1; 7 nucleotides align to TRBD1. Germline CDR1 is MNHEY and CDR2 is SVGAGI. V dropped 6 bases and J dropped 2; count of bases not matched to a gene: 7. The CDR3 is 15 residues long. The CDR3 protein is CASSQQGPTYNEQFF. CDR3 bases: TGTGCCAGCAGCCAACAGGGGCCTACCTACAATGAGCAGTTCTTC.

This clone was observed a few times. The CDR3 DNA follows: TGTGCCAGCAGCGTAGGGTCTAGGGATGAGCAGTTCTTC. This sequence encodes CASSVGSRDEQFF. The chain links TRBV9 to TRBJ2-1, with unresolved D. Trimming stripped 0 bases from V and 8 bases from J, with 9 bases between. The CDR3 contains 13 residues. Germline CDR1 reads SGDLS; CDR2 reads YYNGEE.